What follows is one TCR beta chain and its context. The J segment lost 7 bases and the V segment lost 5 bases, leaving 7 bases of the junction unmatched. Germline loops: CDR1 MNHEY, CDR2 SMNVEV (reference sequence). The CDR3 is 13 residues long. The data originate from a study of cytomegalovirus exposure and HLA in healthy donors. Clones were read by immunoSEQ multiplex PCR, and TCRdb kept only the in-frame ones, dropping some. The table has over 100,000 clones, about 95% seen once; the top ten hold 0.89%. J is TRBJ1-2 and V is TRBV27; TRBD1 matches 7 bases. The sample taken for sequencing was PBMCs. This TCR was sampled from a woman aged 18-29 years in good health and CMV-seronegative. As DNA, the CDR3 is TGTGCCAGCAGTACAACAGGGGTGGCTGGCTACACCTTC. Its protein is CASSTTGVAGYTF.